This T cell receptor beta chain is drawn from a study of T cell clonotyping in hematopoietic cell transplantation. The repertoire was sequenced with immunoSEQ multiplex PCR; TCRdb's copy has only in-frame clones and lacks some. The table lists about 29,000 clones, 60% to 85% of them singletons. Indicated time point: recipient sample about 28 days before transplant, after cytoreduction. This CDR3 has 15 amino acids. Germline V CDR1 and CDR2: SGHAT, FQNNGV. Trimming removed 0 bases at V and 4 bases at J, with 12 bases between. This sample comprised peripheral blood mononuclear cells, obtained before stem cell transplant. V usage is TRBV11-2 and J usage is TRBJ2-5, with D possibly being TRBD1 (6 bases). The receptor was isolated from a woman aged 25 to 39 with chronic myeloid leukemia. Some clones in this sample may be carry-over from other donors' samples. In DNA, the CDR3 is TGTGCCAGCAGCTTAGATTCAGCAGGGGTAGAGACCCAGTACTTC. It codes for CASSLDSAGVETQYF.